This is a list of T cell receptor beta chains from one sample in a study of molecular identifiers for immune sequencing clone quantification. TCRdb ran MiXCR on the PCR reads and lists one entry per CDR3 protein. The data hold about 320,000 distinct CDR3 sequences, with about 22% observed a single time. The sample taken for sequencing was naive CD8+ T cells from blood, with Jurkat cell RNA spiked in. Receptors were obtained from a human donor in good health. Some libraries in this study had Jurkat cell RNA spiked in. The CDR3 runs from the conserved cysteine through the conserved F or W. The D gene is left open where the match is weak. Part of the rows lack a size; the others show once, few, many or a class for expanded clones.

>TRBV4-1|few|TRBJ1-2|-
TGCGCCAGCAGCCAGAGAGGACTGGATAGGGGCTACACCTTC
CASSQRGLDRGYTF
>TRBV19|many|TRBJ2-1|-
TGTGCCAGTAGTATGGGGGGCGCGGGGCAGTTCTTC
CASSMGGAGQFF
>TRBV4-3|many|TRBJ1-5|TRBD1
TGCGCCAGCAGCCAAGCCTGGTGGGACAGGGCCCCGAAGCCCCAGCATTTT
CASSQAWWDRAPKPQHF
>TRBV28|many|TRBJ2-7|TRBD2
TGTGCCAGCAGCTACTCGGGGGGTACTAGCGAGCAGTACTTC
CASSYSGGTSEQYF
>TRBV6-5|many|TRBJ2-1|-
TGTGCCAGCAGTTACACAGGGAGGGCCGGCAATGAGCAGTTCTTC
CASSYTGRAGNEQFF
>TRBV7-9|many|TRBJ2-3|-
TGTGCCAGCAGCAACTTCGACGGGCCAGATACGCAGTATTTT
CASSNFDGPDTQYF
>TRBV7-3|many|TRBJ2-1|TRBD1
TGTGCCAGCAGCCCACAGGGGATATCCTACAATGAGCAGTTCTTC
CASSPQGISYNEQFF
>TRBV10-2|-|TRBJ1-1|-
TGCGCCAGCAGTGAGTCATTGGCCAGGGGCAAAGGGACTGAAGCTTTCTTT
CASSESLARGKGTEAFF
>TRBV19|few|TRBJ2-3|-
TGTGCCAGTAGTGAGGACATAACAGATACGCAGTATTTT
CASSEDITDTQYF
>TRBV30|many|TRBJ2-3|-
TGTGCCTGGAGTTTAGCGACTAGCACAGATACGCAGTATTTT
CAWSLATSTDTQYF
>TRBV12-3/TRBV12-4|many|TRBJ2-3|-
TGTGCCAGCAGACAGACCGGGACCAGCACAGATACGCAGTATTTT
CASRQTGTSTDTQYF
>TRBV11-2|few|TRBJ1-1|-
TGTGCCAGCAGCTTAGGCTTCGGGGCCGAGGGATCGGCTTTCTTT
CASSLGFGAEGSAFF
>TRBV30|many|TRBJ2-7|TRBD1
TGTGCCTGGGACCCGGGACAGGGCCCTTTGGAGCAGTACTTC
CAWDPGQGPLEQYF
>TRBV29-1|many|TRBJ2-7|-
TGCAGCTCCTGGGACTCTTCCTACGAGCAGTACTTC
CSSWDSSYEQYF
>TRBV6-6|many|TRBJ2-7|-
TGTGCCAGCATCCCGAAGGAGGGAACCTACGAGCAGTACTTC
CASIPKEGTYEQYF
>TRBV27|many|TRBJ1-1|-
TGTGCCAGCAGCTATGGACAGAGTTTCACTGAAGCTTTCTTT
CASSYGQSFTEAFF
>TRBV7-9|few|TRBJ2-2|TRBD1
TGTGCCAGCAGCAACCGACAGGGAGAAAAAGCCGGGGAGCTGTTTTTT
CASSNRQGEKAGELFF
>TRBV20-1|-|TRBJ2-3|TRBD1
TGCAGTGCTGCAGGGTCGTTCTGGACAGGGGGCACAGATACGCAGTATTTT
CSAAGSFWTGGTDTQYF
>TRBV10-2|few|TRBJ1-1|-
TGCGCCAGCAGCGAAGGGAGGGGCACTGAAGCTTTCTTT
CASSEGRGTEAFF
>TRBV27|-|TRBJ1-1|-
TGTGCCAGCACGCAGGGTGAGGCTTTCTTT
CASTQGEAFF
>TRBV19|-|TRBJ2-1|TRBD2
TGTGCCAGTAGCCCCTGGGGGACTAGCGGGGGGTTTGAGCAGTTCTTC
CASSPWGTSGGFEQFF
>TRBV25-1|-|TRBJ2-1|-
TGTGCCAGCAGTGAGGGTTATAACAATGAGCAGTTCTTC
CASSEGYNNEQFF
>TRBV29-1|many|TRBJ2-2|-
TGCAGCGTTGTCTCGGGGGCGGGGAGCGGGGAGCTGTTTTTT
CSVVSGAGSGELFF
>TRBV25-1|many|TRBJ2-7|-
TGTGCCAGCAGTCACGGGACGTCCTACGAGCAGTACTTC
CASSHGTSYEQYF
>TRBV5-1|many|TRBJ2-7|-
TGCGCCAGCAGCATCGGACAGCCCGGCTACGAGCAGTACTTC
CASSIGQPGYEQYF
>TRBV29-1|many|TRBJ2-2|-
TGCAGCGTTGAAATTCCCGGGTCTCCACTCACCGGGGAGCTGTTTTTT
CSVEIPGSPLTGELFF
>TRBV30|many|TRBJ2-1|TRBD1
TGTGCCTGGGCTGACAGGGGGCTAAACAATGAGCAGTTCTTC
CAWADRGLNNEQFF
>TRBV12-3/TRBV12-4|many|TRBJ2-5|TRBD1
TGTGCCAGCACCCATGTCTCGACAGGGGTAGAGACCCAGTACTTC
CASTHVSTGVETQYF
>TRBV27|-|TRBJ2-5|TRBD1
TGTGCCAGCAGTAGGACAGGGGATCGGGAGACCCAGTGCTTC
CASSRTGDRETQCF
>TRBV5-5|many|TRBJ1-2|-
TGTGCCAGCAGCTTGGATGCGTCTAACTATGGCTACACCTTC
CASSLDASNYGYTF
>TRBV2|many|TRBJ2-3|-
TGTGCCAGCAGTGACGGACCGCCAGGGACTCCGAGCACAGATACGCAGTATTTT
CASSDGPPGTPSTDTQYF
>TRBV7-9|few|TRBJ2-3|-
TGTGCCAGCAGTACCTATTCAGATACGCAGTATTTT
CASSTYSDTQYF
>TRBV28|many|TRBJ1-5|-
TGTGCCAGCAGTTACAGGACAGACAATCAGCCCCAGCATTTT
CASSYRTDNQPQHF
>TRBV12-3/TRBV12-4|many|TRBJ2-2|TRBD1
TGTGCCAGCAGTTTAGTCCCAATGGGACAGACGAACACCGGGGAGCTGTTTTTT
CASSLVPMGQTNTGELFF
>TRBV19|few|TRBJ2-3|TRBD1
TGTGCCAGTAGTCCCTGGACAGGGGCGCCGGGGGATACGCAGTATTTT
CASSPWTGAPGDTQYF
>TRBV7-6|many|TRBJ2-1|-
TGTGCCAGCAGCTTAGCAGGGAGTGGTGAGCAGTTCTTC
CASSLAGSGEQFF
>TRBV6-2/TRBV6-3|-|TRBJ2-3|-
TGTGCCAGCAGCCCCGGACTGGGCGGGGTCGATACGCAGTATTTT
CASSPGLGGVDTQYF
>TRBV5-1|many|TRBJ2-5|-
TGCGCCAGCAGCGACGGAAGCGGGGAGACCCAGTACTTC
CASSDGSGETQYF
>TRBV12-3/TRBV12-4|many|TRBJ2-2|-
TGTGCCAGCAGTTTTAGTCATCCTCCTGGAGGGATGGACAGCATGAACACCGGGGAGCTGTTTTTT
CASSFSHPPGGMDSMNTGELFF
>TRBV14|many|TRBJ2-5|TRBD2
TGTGCCAGCAGCCAAGACTTAGCGGGAGGGCGAGAGACCCAGTACTTC
CASSQDLAGGRETQYF
>TRBV11-2|-|TRBJ2-7|-
TGTGCCAGCAGCCAGGGCCCGACCTACGGGCAGTACTTC
CASSQGPTYGQYF
>TRBV29-1|many|TRBJ2-7|TRBD1
TGCAGCGTTGAGCCCCGGGACAGTAGCTCCGAGCAGTACTTC
CSVEPRDSSSEQYF
>TRBV25-1|many|TRBJ1-5|-
TGTGCCAGCAGTGAAAAGATGGGGAATCAGCCCCAGCATTTT
CASSEKMGNQPQHF
>TRBV28|many|TRBJ2-1|TRBD2
TGTGCCAGCAGTGTACGCGGGAGCTCCTACAATGAGCAGTTCTTC
CASSVRGSSYNEQFF
>TRBV20-1|-|TRBJ2-3|-
TGCAGAGCCTCCAGACTAGGCACAGATACGCAGTATTTT
CRASRLGTDTQYF
>TRBV7-6|many|TRBJ2-7|TRBD1
TGTGCCAGCAGCTTAGCCCCGGGACAGGGCCTTGGGTACGAGCAGTACTTC
CASSLAPGQGLGYEQYF
>TRBV3-1|few|TRBJ2-7|-
TGTGCCAGCAGCCAAGGCGGGATCGGCGGGTACTACGAGCAGTACTTC
CASSQGGIGGYYEQYF
>TRBV28|-|TRBJ2-3|-
TGTGCCGGGCCCGTCCCTCGGGGATTCGCAGATACGCAGTATTTT
CAGPVPRGFADTQYF
>TRBV28|few|TRBJ2-2|-
TGTGCCAGCAGTTTAGAGGGTGGCACCGGGGAGCTGTTTTTT
CASSLEGGTGELFF
>TRBV6-1|-|TRBJ2-1|-
TGTGCCAGCTACATCCAACTCGGCAGGGCAGACAATGAGCAGTTCTTC
CASYIQLGRADNEQFF
>TRBV29-1|many|TRBJ2-2|TRBD1
TGCAGCGCCGTGACAGGGAAGCTAGGGGAGCTGTTTTTT
CSAVTGKLGELFF
>TRBV20-1|-|TRBJ1-1|-
TGCAGTGCTAGAGATCCGCCGGGGGCTGAAGCTTTCTTT
CSARDPPGAEAFF
>TRBV19|many|TRBJ1-6|-
TGTGCCAGTAGCCCCGGGCACTGGAAAGGCTCACCCCTCCACTTT
CASSPGHWKGSPLHF
>TRBV6-2/TRBV6-3|few|TRBJ1-1|TRBD1
TGTGCCAGCAGTTCCGGGACAGGGGGGTTCAGCACTGAAGCTTTCTTT
CASSSGTGGFSTEAFF
>TRBV2|many|TRBJ2-1|-
TGTGCCAGCACCCCCGGGGCTAGCTCCTACAATGAGCAGTTCTTC
CASTPGASSYNEQFF
>TRBV19|many|TRBJ2-1|TRBD2
TGTGCCAGTAGTCCGACTAGCGGGGGGGCCGCTGAGCAGTTCTTC
CASSPTSGGAAEQFF
>TRBV7-9|many|TRBJ1-4|TRBD1
TGTGCCAGCAGCCTGGAGGATTCCGGGACAGCCGCAGAAAAACTGTTTTTT
CASSLEDSGTAAEKLFF
>TRBV5-6|few|TRBJ1-1|-
TGTGCCAGCAGCCCACCCAGGCCAGTGGCAGTAGTGAACACTGAAGCTTTCTTT
CASSPPRPVAVVNTEAFF
>TRBV4-1|-|TRBJ2-1|-
TGCGCCAGCAGCCAAGCCTCACAGGGTCCTGGTCGGAATGAGCAGTTCTTC
CASSQASQGPGRNEQFF
>TRBV28|many|TRBJ2-7|TRBD2
TGTGCCAGCAGTGGATTCGTAGGGACTAGCGGGAACTACGAGCAGTACTTC
CASSGFVGTSGNYEQYF